This T cell receptor beta chain was sequenced during a study of T cells in Graves' hyperthyroidism and ophthalmopathy. Across the whole study: Specimen type is peripheral blood, collected at initial diagnosis prior to any treatment.

Absent ophthalmopathy progression within 18 months defined stable Graves' hyperthyroidism. RNA transcripts gave rise to amplified TCR beta CDR3 regions. In the first-round RT-PCR of the TCR CDR3, the HTBI primer set was used. MiXCR, applied by TCRdb to the multiplex PCR reads, yields one record per CDR3 protein. The table includes roughly 720,000 distinct CDR3 sequences, 15% to 20% detected once. The J segment lost 5 bases and the V segment lost 7 bases, leaving 11 bases of the junction unmatched. The CDR3 contains 15 residues. Germline V CDR1 and CDR2: MDHEN, SYDVKM. V is TRBV28 and J is TRBJ2-7; 10 positions agree with TRBD2. The material sequenced was blood. The sequence was obtained from a man in his fifties or sixties with Graves' hyperthyroidism. The CDR3 sequence is CASTTTRTSGDEQYF. The CDR3, as DNA: TGTGCCAGCACCACCACCAGGACTAGCGGCGACGAGCAGTACTTC.